Following are 20 T cell receptor beta chains from one sample sequenced in a study of identical twins. TCRdb passed the 5' RACE reads through MiXCR, listing each CDR3 protein once. Of some 1,700,000 distinct CDR3 sequences detected, less than 40% appear once; the ten largest clones hold around 0.25%. What was sequenced was cord blood. These receptors were taken from a newborn girl in good health.

This clonotype occurred many times. The J gene is TRBJ2-5, the V gene TRBV28; TRBD2 matches 8 bases. The V gene's germline CDR1 is MDHEN and CDR2 SYDVKM. The CDR3 has 18 residues. Losses at the gene ends were 1 base for V and 9 bases for J; bases not matched to a gene: 19. DNA for the CDR3: TGTGCCAGCAGTTTATCCTTAACTAGCGGAGCCTTTCAGGTGGCCCAGTACTTC. Protein sequence: CASSLSLTSGAFQVAQYF.

This clonotype was observed a handful of times. The chain has TRBV20-1 and TRBJ1-1; no clear D gene. CDR3 length equals 14 residues. V was pared by 0 bases and J by 5 bases, with 13 bases between. Germline assignment: CDR1 DFQATT and CDR2 SNEGSKA (reference sequence). DNA of the CDR3: TGCAGTGCTAGAGATCCAGGAAAGGGTACTGAAGCTTTCTTT. Residues: CSARDPGKGTEAFF.

This clonotype has just a few counts. The DNA of the CDR3 is TGCAGCGTCCAGACAGGGTTCTACGAGCAGTACTTC. Translated, it gives CSVQTGFYEQYF. The V gene is TRBV29-1, the J gene TRBJ2-7, with TRBD1 matching 7 bases. The germline V gene encodes CDR1 SQVTM and CDR2 ANQGSEA. The CDR3 is 12 amino acids. V lost 6 bases, J lost 3 bases, and 5 bases stayed unmatched.

The chain employs TRBV5-1 and TRBJ2-1, with 13 bases aligning to TRBD2. J was trimmed by 15 bases and V by 2 bases; bases with no gene match: 8. Germline CDR1 SGHRS, CDR2 YFSETQ. The CDR3 consists of 14 residues. This chain's CDR3 is CASSFGLAGAALFF. The CDR3 DNA is TGCGCCAGCAGCTTTGGACTAGCGGGGGCCGCCCTGTTCTTC.

This chain joins TRBV29-1 and TRBJ1-4; no clear D. Trimming shortened V by 1 base and J by 7 bases, and 4 bases separated the two germline ends. Germline CDR1 reads SQVTM; CDR2 reads ANQGSEA. The CDR3 has 11 residues. CDR3 in amino acids: CSVEGFEKLFF. In nucleotides, the CDR3 is TGCAGCGTTGAAGGGTTTGAAAAACTGTTTTTT. The complete variable domain, with remaining parts taken from reference TRBV29-1 and TRBJ1-4, reads SAVISQKPSRDICQRGTSLTIQCQVDSQVTMMFWYRQQPGQSLTLIATANQGSEATYESGFVIDKFPISRPNLTFSTLTVSNMSPEDSSIYLCSVEGFEKLFFGSGTQLSVL.

This sequence joins TRBV7-2 and TRBJ2-1; tentatively, D is TRBD1 or TRBD2 (5 bases each). The CDR3 length is 18 residues. Between the trimmed V and J ends, which lost 2 bases and 6 bases, there was a span of 23 bases. The germline V gene encodes CDR1 SGHTA and CDR2 FQGNSA. CDR3: CASSLSGVGVLLRNEQFF. The CDR3 DNA reads TGTGCCAGCAGCTTAAGTGGAGTGGGGGTACTCCTACGCAATGAGCAGTTCTTC.

The count of this clonotype is one. The chain employs TRBV19 and TRBJ1-2; 8 bases fit TRBD1. The CDR3 contains 15 residues. Trimming removed 7 bases from V and 3 bases from J; junction bases left unmatched: 10. CDR1 and CDR2 (germline): LNHDA, SQIVND (reference sequence). CDR3 residues: CASNLYQGADYGYTF. CDR3 nucleotides: TGTGCCAGTAACCTCTATCAGGGGGCTGACTATGGCTACACCTTC.

This clonotype was seen ten or more times. This rearrangement joins TRBV29-1 to TRBJ2-1, with D possibly TRBD1 on 6 matching bases. The CDR3 length is 12 residues. Germline-derived CDR1 and CDR2 are SQVTM and ANQGSEA. V dropped 7 bases and J dropped 3 bases, with 10 bases sitting between them. The CDR3, as DNA: TGCAGCGCCACACAGGGCTACAATGAGCAGTTCTTC. Translated: CSATQGYNEQFF.

This clonotype was recorded a few times. A read error may account for a junction end that differs from germline. The J gene is TRBJ1-2, the V gene TRBV30; D might be TRBD1 (5 bases). Germline lookup yields CDR1 GTSNPN and CDR2 SVGIG (reference sequence). The CDR3 covers 13 residues. This CDR3 is CVWTRPGGLGYTF. For the CDR3, the DNA is TGTGTCTGGACTCGACCGGGGGGATTAGGCTACACCTTC.

The chain has TRBV20-1 and TRBJ2-5; the D is unclear. With 3 bases removed from V and 1 base from J, the gap between germline ends came to 6 bases. The CDR3 totals 12 residues. CDR1 is DFQATT, CDR2 SNEGSKA, per germline (reference sequence). For the CDR3, the DNA is TGCAGTGCTAGCAGTGCCCAAGAGACCCAGTACTTC. This encodes CSASSAQETQYF.

The rearrangement uses TRBV3-1 and TRBJ1-2; D gene uncertain. Trimming removed 1 base at V and 2 bases at J, with 11 bases between. The germline V gene has CDR1 LGHDT and CDR2 YNNKEL (reference sequence). The CDR3 totals 15 residues. Written as DNA, the CDR3 is TGTGCCAGCAGCCAAGGAGCCGCAGGCAACTATGGCTACACCTTC. It translates to CASSQGAAGNYGYTF.

This chain joins TRBV20-1 and TRBJ1-4; D not certain. The CDR3 contains 17 residues. V was clipped by 3 bases and J by 7 bases, with 24 bases between them. From germline, CDR1 is DFQATT and CDR2 SNEGSKA (reference sequence). CDR3 loop: CSASKLWALKRGEKLFF. The DNA of the CDR3 is TGCAGTGCTAGTAAATTGTGGGCTCTAAAGCGGGGTGAAAAACTGTTTTTT.

This clonotype turned up a few times. The V gene is TRBV3-1, the J gene TRBJ2-3; no firm D call. Trimming removed 0 bases at V and 12 bases at J, with 13 bases between. From germline, CDR1 is LGHDT and CDR2 YNNKEL (reference sequence). This CDR3 region has 13 residues. CDR3 sequence (DNA): TGTGCCAGCAGCCAAGATAGGATTAGATATCAGTATTTT. This codes for CASSQDRIRYQYF.

This clonotype was observed at least ten times. This chain joins TRBV2 and TRBJ2-1; D is possibly TRBD1 or TRBD2 (5 bases each). Germline CDR1 is SNHLY and CDR2 is FYNNEI. Trimming cost V 11 bases and J 0 bases, with 14 bases left between them. This CDR3 region has 14 residues. For the CDR3, the DNA is TGTGCCGGATTAGCTGGGGGCTCCTACAATGAGCAGTTCTTC. The encoded protein is CAGLAGGSYNEQFF. The complete variable domain, with remaining parts taken from reference TRBV2 and TRBJ2-1, reads EPEVTQTPSHQVTQMGQEVILRCVPISNHLYFYWYRQILGQKVEFLVSFYNNEISEKSEIFDDQFSVERPDGSNFTLKIRSTKLEDSAMYFCAGLAGGSYNEQFFGPGTRLTVL.

This clonotype was counted between two and nine times. The chain couples TRBV6-6 to TRBJ2-2; 12 bases align to TRBD2. The ends lost 4 bases at V and 6 bases at J; junction bases unmatched: 3. There are 15 residues in the CDR3. The germline V gene encodes CDR1 MNHNY and CDR2 SVGAGI (reference sequence). In DNA, the CDR3 is TGTGCCAGCAGTTCCCGACTAGCGGGGGCCGGGGAGCTGTTTTTT. Residues: CASSSRLAGAGELFF.

This clonotype has just a few counts. The CDR3 is CASSPGTTLPDTQYF. In DNA form, the CDR3 reads TGCGCCAGCAGCCCCGGGACTACCCTACCAGATACGCAGTATTTT. J is TRBJ2-3 and V is TRBV5-1, with TRBD2 matching 7 bases. Germline CDR1 is SGHRS and CDR2 is YFSETQ. Losses at the gene ends were 4 bases for V and 4 bases for J; bases not matched to a gene: 9. The CDR3 has 15 residues.

This clonotype appeared a few times. This chain joins TRBV5-1 and TRBJ2-7, with D hard to call. Trimming took 0 bases from V and 3 from J, leaving 10 bases between them. Germline V gene lookup returns CDR1 SGHRS and CDR2 YFSETQ. The CDR3 is made up of 14 amino acids. CDR3 loop: CASSLGLGNYEQYF. CDR3 bases: TGCGCCAGCAGCTTGGGGCTGGGCAACTACGAGCAGTACTTC.

CDR3 loop: CSANQGHYEQYF. CDR3 nucleotides: TGCAGTGCTAATCAGGGGCACTACGAGCAGTACTTC. The rearrangement links TRBV20-1 to TRBJ2-7; a weak D match, TRBD1 (6 bases). The germline CDR1 and CDR2 sequences are DFQATT and SNEGSKA (reference sequence). The V end was cut by 4 bases, the J end by 3 bases, with 10 bases between. The CDR3 consists of 12 residues.

The V and J genes are TRBV20-1 and TRBJ1-1; D is ambiguous. The ends were cut back, 1 base at V and 4 bases at J, with 13 bases in the middle. Germline values: CDR1 DFQATT, CDR2 SNEGSKA (reference sequence). The length of the CDR3 is 14 residues. The CDR3 DNA reads TGCAGTGCTAGAGGAGGGTACGTACGCACTGAAGCTTTCTTT. Amino acids: CSARGGYVRTEAFF.

The chain joins TRBV20-1 to TRBJ2-7; 10 bases align to TRBD1. V lost 6 bases and J lost 3; bases outside the gene matches: 14. Germline lookup yields CDR1 DFQATT and CDR2 SNEGSKA (reference sequence). This CDR3 comprises 16 residues. The CDR3 DNA is TGCAGTGCCCCCACGGACAGGGGGTCCTCGTTCTACGAGCAGTACTTC. Residues: CSAPTDRGSSFYEQYF.